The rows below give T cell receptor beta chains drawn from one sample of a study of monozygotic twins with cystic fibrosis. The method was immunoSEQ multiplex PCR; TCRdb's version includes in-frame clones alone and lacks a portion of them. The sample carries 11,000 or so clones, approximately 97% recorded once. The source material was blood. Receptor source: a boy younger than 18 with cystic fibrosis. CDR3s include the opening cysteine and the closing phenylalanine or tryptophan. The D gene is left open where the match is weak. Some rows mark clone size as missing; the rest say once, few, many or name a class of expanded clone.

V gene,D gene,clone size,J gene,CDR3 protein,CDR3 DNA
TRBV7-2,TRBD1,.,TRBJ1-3,CASSLYVGQGTGNTIYF,TGTGCCAGCAGCTTATATGTCGGACAGGGGACTGGAAACACCATATATTTT
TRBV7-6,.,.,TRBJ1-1,CASSLAIGGMNTEAFF,TGTGCCAGCAGCTTAGCGATCGGGGGCATGAACACTGAAGCTTTCTTT
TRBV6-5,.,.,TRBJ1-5,CASSPVPGNQPQHF,TGTGCCAGCAGTCCGGTTCCAGGCAATCAGCCCCAGCATTTT
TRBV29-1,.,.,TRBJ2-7,CSVEVTGSSYEQYF,TGCAGCGTTGAAGTTACGGGTAGCTCCTACGAGCAGTACTTC
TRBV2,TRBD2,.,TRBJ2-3,CASSPRRTSGLLTDTQYF,TGTGCCAGCAGTCCACGAAGGACTAGCGGATTACTCACAGATACGCAGTATTTT
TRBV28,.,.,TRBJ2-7,CASSFYPSYEQYF,TGTGCCAGCAGTTTCTACCCCTCCTACGAGCAGTACTTC
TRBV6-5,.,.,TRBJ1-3,CASTIKGGTGNTIYF,TGTGCCAGCACTATAAAAGGGGGTACTGGAAACACCATATATTTT
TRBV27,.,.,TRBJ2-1,CASSTSIGDTYNEQFF,TGTGCCAGCAGCACCTCAATTGGGGACACATACAATGAGCAGTTCTTC
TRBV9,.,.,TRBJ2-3,CASSVEPDTQYF,TGTGCCAGCAGCGTAGAGCCAGATACGCAGTATTTT
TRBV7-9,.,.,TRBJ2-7,CATGDAPGRIGEQYF,TGTGCCACCGGAGACGCCCCAGGACGGATTGGCGAGCAGTACTTC
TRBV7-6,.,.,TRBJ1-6,CASSLEVNSPLHF,TGTGCCAGCAGCTTAGAGGTGAATTCACCCCTCCACTTT
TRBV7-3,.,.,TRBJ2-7,CASSLTPTGWRGLWYF,TGTGCCAGCAGCTTAACCCCAACGGGTTGGCGGGGCCTATGGTACTTC
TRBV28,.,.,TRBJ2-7,CASRPPGSRSAPIGVREQYF,TGTGCCAGCAGGCCCCCGGGCAGCCGATCCGCCCCCATCGGAGTCCGCGAGCAGTACTTC
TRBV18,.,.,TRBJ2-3,CASSPRGTDTQYF,TGTGCCAGCTCACCAAGGGGCACAGATACGCAGTATTTT
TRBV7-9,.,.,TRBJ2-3,CASSPQDTQYF,TGTGCCAGCAGCCCCCAAGATACGCAGTATTTT
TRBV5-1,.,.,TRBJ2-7,CASSLEGPSYEQYF,TGCGCCAGCAGCTTGGAGGGACCTTCCTACGAGCAGTACTTC
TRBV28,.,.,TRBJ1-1,CASSSRAVRAEAFF,TGTGCCAGCAGTTCTCGGGCCGTTCGGGCTGAAGCTTTCTTT
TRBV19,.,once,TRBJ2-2,CASSRDTNTGELFF,TGTGCCAGTAGCCGGGACACCAACACCGGGGAGCTGTTTTTT
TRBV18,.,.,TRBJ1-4,CASSPSTTGPNEKLFF,TGTGCCAGCTCACCTTCGACGACGGGACCTAATGAAAAACTGTTTTTT
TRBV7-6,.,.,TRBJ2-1,CASSRTEFPSNEQFF,TGTGCCAGCAGCCGAACAGAATTCCCAAGCAATGAGCAGTTCTTC
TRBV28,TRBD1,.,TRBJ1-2,CASENPGQGWDYGYTF,TGTGCCAGCGAAAATCCGGGACAGGGGTGGGACTATGGCTACACCTTC
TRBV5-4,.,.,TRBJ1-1,CASSPGGSNTEAFF,TGTGCCAGCAGCCCTGGGGGATCGAACACTGAAGCTTTCTTT
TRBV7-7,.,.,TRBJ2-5,CASSLLGVSAETQYF,TGTGCTAGCAGCTTATTAGGGGTCTCGGCGGAGACCCAGTACTTC
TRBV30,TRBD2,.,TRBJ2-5,CAWSARETGETQYF,TGTGCCTGGAGTGCGCGGGAGACTGGGGAGACCCAGTACTTC
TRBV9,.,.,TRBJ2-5,CASARGARWKETQYF,TGTGCCAGCGCTCGGGGGGCTCGGTGGAAAGAGACCCAGTACTTC
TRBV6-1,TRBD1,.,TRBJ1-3,CASSVGTALSGNTIYF,TGTGCCAGCAGTGTGGGGACAGCCCTCTCTGGAAACACCATATATTTT
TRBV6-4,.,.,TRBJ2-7,CASSAHPGYEQYF,TGTGCCAGCAGTGCCCACCCAGGGTACGAGCAGTACTTC
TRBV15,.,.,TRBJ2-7,CATSRDGAYEQYF,TGTGCCACCAGCAGAGACGGGGCCTACGAGCAGTACTTC
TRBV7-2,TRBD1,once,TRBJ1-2,CASSLRTGGSVNYGYTF,TGTGCCAGCAGCTTAAGAACAGGGGGCTCTGTGAACTATGGCTACACCTTC
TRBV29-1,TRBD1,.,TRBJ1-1,CSVDRDATEAFF,TGCAGCGTAGACAGGGATGCCACTGAAGCTTTCTTT
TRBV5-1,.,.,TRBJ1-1,CASSPGTQNTEAFF,TGCGCCAGCAGTCCCGGGACACAGAACACTGAAGCTTTCTTT
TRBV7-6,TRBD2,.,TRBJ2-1,CASTESGGLYNEQFF,TGTGCCAGCACCGAGAGCGGGGGACTTTACAATGAGCAGTTCTTC
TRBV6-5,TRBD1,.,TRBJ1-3,CASSYSGGTGNTIYF,TGTGCCAGCAGTTACTCAGGGGGCACTGGAAACACCATATATTTT
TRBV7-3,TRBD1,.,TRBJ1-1,CASSADRGERAFF,TGTGCCAGCAGCGCTGACAGGGGAGAAAGGGCTTTCTTT
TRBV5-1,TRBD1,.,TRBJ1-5,CASSLRTGSSNQPQHF,TGCGCCAGCAGCCTCCGGACAGGATCGAGCAATCAGCCCCAGCATTTT
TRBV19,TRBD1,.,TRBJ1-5,CASSPFRDRVHQPQHF,TGTGCCAGTAGTCCATTCCGGGACAGGGTTCATCAGCCCCAGCATTTT
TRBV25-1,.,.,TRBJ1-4,CASSESRGSEKLFF,TGTGCCAGCAGTGAATCCCGGGGAAGTGAAAAACTGTTTTTT
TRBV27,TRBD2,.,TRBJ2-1,CASSFRGGGSYNEQFF,TGTGCCAGCAGTTTCCGGGGGGGAGGCTCCTACAATGAGCAGTTCTTC
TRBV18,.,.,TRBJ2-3,CASSPSGTDTQYF,TGTGCCAGCTCACCTTCGGGCACAGATACGCAGTATTTT
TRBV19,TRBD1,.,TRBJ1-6,CASSTLAGQLDSPLHF,TGTGCCAGTAGTACTCTGGCGGGACAGCTCGATTCACCCCTCCACTTT
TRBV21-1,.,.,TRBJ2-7,CASSSDRSYEQYF,TGTGCCAGCAGCAGTGACAGGAGCTACGAGCAGTACTTC
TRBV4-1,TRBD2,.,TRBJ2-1,CASSQEGALAGGPYNEQFF,TGCGCCAGCAGCCAAGAGGGGGCGCTGGCGGGAGGCCCCTACAATGAGCAGTTCTTC
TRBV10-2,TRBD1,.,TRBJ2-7,CASTPGQNYEQYF,TGCGCCAGCACTCCGGGACAGAACTACGAGCAGTACTTC
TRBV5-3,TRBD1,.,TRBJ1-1,CARSPSGTVNTEAFF,TGTGCCAGAAGCCCCTCCGGGACAGTGAACACTGAAGCTTTCTTT
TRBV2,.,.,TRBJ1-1,CASSSQYTEAFF,TGTGCCAGCAGCTCACAGTACACTGAAGCTTTCTTT
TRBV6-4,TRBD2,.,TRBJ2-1,CASSSTSGRPYNEQFF,TGTGCCAGCAGCTCTACTAGCGGGAGACCCTACAATGAGCAGTTCTTC
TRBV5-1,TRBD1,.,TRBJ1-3,CASSPRTGASGNTIYF,TGCGCCAGCAGCCCGCGGACAGGTGCCTCTGGAAACACCATATATTTT
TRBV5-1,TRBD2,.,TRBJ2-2,CASSPGTSGRTGELFF,TGCGCCAGCAGCCCGGGGACTAGCGGGAGAACCGGGGAGCTGTTTTTT
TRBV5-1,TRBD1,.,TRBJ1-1,CASSPGDRGQVEAFF,TGCGCCAGCAGCCCTGGGGACAGGGGGCAGGTTGAAGCTTTCTTT
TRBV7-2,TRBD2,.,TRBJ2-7,CASSRAGVSGSYEQYF,TGTGCCAGCAGCCGAGCGGGAGTGTCAGGCTCCTACGAGCAGTACTTC
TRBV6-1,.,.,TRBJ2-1,CASSEESGSYNEQFF,TGTGCCAGCAGTGAAGAGAGCGGGTCCTACAATGAGCAGTTCTTC
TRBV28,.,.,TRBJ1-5,CASTLLRVQPQHF,TGTGCCAGCACCTTACTCAGGGTTCAGCCCCAGCATTTT
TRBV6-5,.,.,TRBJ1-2,CASSETGENYGYTF,TGTGCCAGCAGTGAGACAGGCGAAAACTATGGCTACACCTTC